The sequence of this T cell receptor (beta chain) was determined in a study of OX40 agonist ivuxolimab in advanced cancers. Study-level findings and limits: Part of the nonresponder group also had normalized T-cell clonal expansion that was low.

The assay was immunoSEQ multiplex PCR, and TCRdb's table has in-frame clones only and misses some. The repertoire holds over 45,000 clones, with about 83% as singletons. Trimming took off 1 base at V and 0 bases at J, with 14 bases between the two ends. The CDR3 has 17 residues. Germline CDR1 reads LGHNA; CDR2 reads YNFKEQ. Turning to this clone: Its antigen is not known.

The chain combines TRBV4-2 with TRBJ2-3, with D possibly being TRBD2 (7 bases). The clonotype comes from an adult with an advanced solid tumor such as melanoma, head and neck, liver or kidney cancer. This sample comprised CD4+ or CD8+ T cells sorted from blood, obtained in a trial of the OX40 agonist ivuxolimab. The CDR3: CASSQAVGGPSTDTQYF. Here the CDR3 DNA reads TGTGCCAGCAGCCAAGCTGTCGGGGGGCCGAGCACAGATACGCAGTATTTT.